This T cell receptor (beta chain) was sequenced for a study of blood T cell repertoires in COVID-19. Across the whole study: Sites in the United States, Italy and Spain provided acute and convalescent COVID-19 samples.

The CDR3 consists of 13 residues. Per germline, CDR1 LNHDA and CDR2 SQIVND (reference sequence). V shed 4 bases, J shed 6 bases, and the junction held 4 bases outside the gene matches. Data came from immunoSEQ multiplex PCR; TCRdb stores just in-frame clones and leaves some out. This sample has tens of thousands of clones, with about 90% found just once. The receptor was derived from a man aged 80 or over with acute or convalescent COVID-19. The gene calls are TRBV19 and TRBJ1-1; 8 bases align to TRBD1. The source material was peripheral blood. CDR3 in amino acids: CASSTRTGSEAFF. The CDR3 bases are TGTGCCAGTAGTACCCGGACAGGGTCTGAAGCTTTCTTT.